This T cell receptor (beta chain) was sequenced during a study of human T cells and chemical hapten exposure. This clonotype was counted many times. MiXCR, applied by TCRdb to the RACE reads, yields one record per CDR3 protein. The table shows around 160,000 distinct CDR3 sequences, with roughly 14% occurring only once. Time point: patch test 1, 2 weeks after DPC sensitization. Specified treatment: therapeutic diphenylcyclopropenone sensitization with weekly scalp DPC. The clonotype was recovered from a woman in her 30s with alopecia areata. Some clones in this sample may be carry-over from other donors' samples. The sequencing used whole blood, collected in connection with sensitization to the hapten diphenylcyclopropenone (DPC).

The CDR3 reads CAISDSYNEQFF. In nucleotides, the CDR3 is TGTGCCATCAGTGACTCCTACAATGAGCAGTTCTTC. This rearrangement joins TRBV10-3 to TRBJ2-1; the D is unclear. The V and J ends lost 3 bases and 0 bases respectively, with 0 bases between them. Germline V lookup: CDR1 ENHRY, CDR2 SYGVKD. CDR3 length: 12 residues.